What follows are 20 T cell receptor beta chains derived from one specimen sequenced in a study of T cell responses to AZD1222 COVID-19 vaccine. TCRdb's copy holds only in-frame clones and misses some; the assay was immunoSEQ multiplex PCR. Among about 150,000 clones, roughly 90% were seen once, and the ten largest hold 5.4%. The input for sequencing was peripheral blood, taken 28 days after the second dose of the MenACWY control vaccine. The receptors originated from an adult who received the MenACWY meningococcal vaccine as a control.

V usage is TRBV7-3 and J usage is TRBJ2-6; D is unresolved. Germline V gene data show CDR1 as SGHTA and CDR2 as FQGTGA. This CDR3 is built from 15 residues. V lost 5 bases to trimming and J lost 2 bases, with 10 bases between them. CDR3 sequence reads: CASSAGDPGANVLTF. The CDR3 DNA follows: TGTGCCAGCAGCGCAGGAGACCCTGGGGCCAACGTCCTGACTTTC.

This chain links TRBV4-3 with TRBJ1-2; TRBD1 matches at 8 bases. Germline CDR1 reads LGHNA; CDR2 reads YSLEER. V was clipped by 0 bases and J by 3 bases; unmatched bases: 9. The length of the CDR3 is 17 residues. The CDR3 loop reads CASSQDQGAAFYYGYTF. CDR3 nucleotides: TGCGCCAGCAGCCAAGATCAGGGGGCGGCTTTTTACTATGGCTACACCTTC.

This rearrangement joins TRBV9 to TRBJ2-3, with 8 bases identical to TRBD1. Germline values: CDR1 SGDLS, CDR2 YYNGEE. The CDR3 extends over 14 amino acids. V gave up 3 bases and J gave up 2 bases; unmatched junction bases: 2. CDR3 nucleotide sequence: TGTGCCAGCAGCGGACAGGGGTCCACAGATACGCAGTATTTT. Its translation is CASSGQGSTDTQYF.

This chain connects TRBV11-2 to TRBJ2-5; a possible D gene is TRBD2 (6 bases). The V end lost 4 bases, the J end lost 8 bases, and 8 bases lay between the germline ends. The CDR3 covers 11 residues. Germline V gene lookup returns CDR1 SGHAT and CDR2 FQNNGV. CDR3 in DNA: TGTGCCAGCAGCTGGGGACTCACCCAGTACTTC. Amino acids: CASSWGLTQYF.

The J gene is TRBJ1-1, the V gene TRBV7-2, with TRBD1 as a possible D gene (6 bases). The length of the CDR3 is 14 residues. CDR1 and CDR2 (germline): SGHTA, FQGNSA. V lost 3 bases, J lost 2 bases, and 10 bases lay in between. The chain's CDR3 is CASSLTGFNTEAFF. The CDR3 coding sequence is TGTGCCAGCAGCTTGACAGGTTTTAACACTGAAGCTTTCTTT. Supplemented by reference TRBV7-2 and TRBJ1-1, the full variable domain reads GAGVSQSPSNKVTEKGKDVELRCDPISGHTALYWYRQSLGQGLEFLIYFQGNSAPDKSGLPSDRFSAERTGGSVSTLTIQRTQQEDSAVYLCASSLTGFNTEAFFGQGTRLTVV.

The CDR3 reads CASSPQGARTEAFF. DNA of the CDR3: TGTGCCAGCAGTCCGCAGGGGGCGCGAACTGAAGCTTTCTTT. The chain uses TRBV6-2 or TRBV6-3 and TRBJ1-1, with 8 bases that match TRBD1. V lost 5 bases to trimming and J lost 5 bases; unmatched junction nucleotides: 7. CDR1 and CDR2 from the germline V gene are MNHEY and SVGEGT. CDR3 size: 14 residues.

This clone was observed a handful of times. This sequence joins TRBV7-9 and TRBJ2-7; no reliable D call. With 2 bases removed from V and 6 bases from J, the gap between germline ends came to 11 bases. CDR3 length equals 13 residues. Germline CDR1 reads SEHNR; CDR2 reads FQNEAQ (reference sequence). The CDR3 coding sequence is TGTGCCAGCAGCTTATCCCCCTTACTCGAGCAGTACTTC. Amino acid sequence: CASSLSPLLEQYF.

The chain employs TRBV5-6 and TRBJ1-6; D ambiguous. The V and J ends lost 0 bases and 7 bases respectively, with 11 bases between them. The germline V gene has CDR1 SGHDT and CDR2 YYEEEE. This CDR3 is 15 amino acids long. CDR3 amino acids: CASSLAGIGNSPLHF. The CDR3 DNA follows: TGTGCCAGCAGCTTGGCGGGGATCGGGAATTCACCCCTCCACTTT.

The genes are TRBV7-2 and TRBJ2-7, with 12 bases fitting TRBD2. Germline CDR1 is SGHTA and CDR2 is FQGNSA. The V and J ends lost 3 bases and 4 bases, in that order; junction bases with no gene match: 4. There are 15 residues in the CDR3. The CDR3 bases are TGTGCCAGCAGCTTGACTAGCGGGGGAACGTACGAGCAGTACTTC. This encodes CASSLTSGGTYEQYF. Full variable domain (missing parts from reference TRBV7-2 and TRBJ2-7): GAGVSQSPSNKVTEKGKDVELRCDPISGHTALYWYRQSLGQGLEFLIYFQGNSAPDKSGLPSDRFSAERTGGSVSTLTIQRTQQEDSAVYLCASSLTSGGTYEQYFGPGTRLTVT.

The CDR3 loop reads CASSPQRNTEAFF. For the CDR3, the DNA is TGTGCCAGCTCACCACAGAGGAACACTGAAGCTTTCTTT. The chain employs TRBV18 and TRBJ1-1; D is undetermined. CDR1 is KGHSH and CDR2 is LQKENI in the germline V gene. The V end lost 1 base, the J end lost 1 base, and 4 bases lay between the germline ends. This CDR3 has 13 amino acids.

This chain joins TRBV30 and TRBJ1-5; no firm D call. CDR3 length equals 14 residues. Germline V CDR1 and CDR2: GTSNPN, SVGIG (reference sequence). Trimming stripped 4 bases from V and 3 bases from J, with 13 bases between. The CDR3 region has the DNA TGTGCCTGGAACACGCGAGGGCACAATCAGCCCCAGCATTTT. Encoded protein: CAWNTRGHNQPQHF.

Written as DNA, the CDR3 is TGTGCCAGTAGACAACCGGGACAGGGCACGGCAGAGACCCAGTACTTC. This codes for CASRQPGQGTAETQYF. The chain couples TRBV19 to TRBJ2-5; TRBD1 aligns across 9 bases. V gave up 6 bases and J gave up 4 bases; unmatched junction bases: 12. The CDR3 consists of 16 residues. CDR1 and CDR2 from the germline V gene are LNHDA and SQIVND (reference sequence).

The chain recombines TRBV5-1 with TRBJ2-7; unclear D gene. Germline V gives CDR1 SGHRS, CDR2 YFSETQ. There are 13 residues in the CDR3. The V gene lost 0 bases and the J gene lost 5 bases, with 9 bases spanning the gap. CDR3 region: CASSLGLGNEQYF. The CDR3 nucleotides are TGCGCCAGCAGCTTGGGTCTAGGGAACGAGCAGTACTTC.

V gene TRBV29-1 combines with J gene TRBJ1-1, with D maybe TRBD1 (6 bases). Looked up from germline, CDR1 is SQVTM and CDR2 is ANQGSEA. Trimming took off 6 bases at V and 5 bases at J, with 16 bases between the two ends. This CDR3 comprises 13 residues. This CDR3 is CSVVGRGTTEAFF. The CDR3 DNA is TGCAGCGTCGTCGGCAGGGGTACAACTGAAGCTTTCTTT.

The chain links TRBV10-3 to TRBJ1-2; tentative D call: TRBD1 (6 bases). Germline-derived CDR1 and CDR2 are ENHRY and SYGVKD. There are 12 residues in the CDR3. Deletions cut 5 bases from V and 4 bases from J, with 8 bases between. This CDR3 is CAISQGPYGYTF. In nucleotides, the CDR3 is TGTGCCATCAGTCAGGGGCCCTATGGCTACACCTTC.

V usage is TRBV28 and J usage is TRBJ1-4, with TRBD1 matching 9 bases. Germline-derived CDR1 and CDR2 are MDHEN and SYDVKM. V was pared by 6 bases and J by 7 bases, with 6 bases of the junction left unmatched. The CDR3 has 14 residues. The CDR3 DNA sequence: TGTGCCAGCAGCACGACAGGGGGGAGTGAAAAACTGTTTTTT. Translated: CASSTTGGSEKLFF.

The CDR3 protein is CASRAAGNTIYF. The CDR3 coding sequence is TGTGCCAGCAGGGCAGCAGGAAACACCATATATTTT. The rearrangement uses TRBV25-1 and TRBJ1-3, with unresolved D. From germline, CDR1 is MGHDK and CDR2 SYGVNS. This CDR3 has 12 residues. Between the trimmed V and J ends, which lost 6 bases and 4 bases, there was a span of 7 bases.

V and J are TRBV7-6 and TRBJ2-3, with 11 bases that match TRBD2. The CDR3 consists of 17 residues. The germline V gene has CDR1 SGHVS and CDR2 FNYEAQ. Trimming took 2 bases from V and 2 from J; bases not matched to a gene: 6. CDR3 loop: CASSLHMTSGDTDTQYF. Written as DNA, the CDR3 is TGTGCCAGCAGCTTACACATGACTAGCGGGGACACAGATACGCAGTATTTT.

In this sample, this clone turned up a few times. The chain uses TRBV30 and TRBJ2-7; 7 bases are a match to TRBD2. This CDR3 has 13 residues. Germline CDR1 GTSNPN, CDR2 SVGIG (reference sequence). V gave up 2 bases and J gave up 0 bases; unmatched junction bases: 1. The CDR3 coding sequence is TGTGCCTGGAGTACGGGGGGCTCCTACGAGCAGTACTTC. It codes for CAWSTGGSYEQYF.

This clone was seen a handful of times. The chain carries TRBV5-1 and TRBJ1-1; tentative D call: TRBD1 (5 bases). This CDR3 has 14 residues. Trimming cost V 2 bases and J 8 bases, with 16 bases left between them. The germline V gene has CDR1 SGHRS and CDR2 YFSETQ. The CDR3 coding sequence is TGCGCCAGCAGCTTCGCCAGGGAAAAGGCCGAAGCTTTCTTT. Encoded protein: CASSFAREKAEAFF.